This TCR beta chain was documented in a study of blood T cell repertoires in COVID-19. Study information: Whether acute or convalescent, the COVID-19 samples came from the United States, Italy and Spain. PBMCs, B-cell-depleted T cells, or T cells provided the cDNA or gDNA that made up the material.

In the original workflow: Amplification from reference gene primers served as the basis for estimated nucleated cell counts. The table came from immunoSEQ multiplex PCR; TCRdb's copy has only in-frame clones and leaves some out. That table is the source of V, J and clone size, and D and trimming were worked out from the DNA. The table includes around 180,000 clones, 70% to 85% detected once. Seattle's enrolled individuals joined amid active infection and were then monitored longitudinally. Germline CDR1 is SGDLS and CDR2 is YYNGEE. V lost 3 bases and J 5 bases, leaving 18 bases between the germline ends. CDR3 size: 15 residues.

Sequenced: peripheral blood. V and J are TRBV9 and TRBJ2-7; possibly TRBD2 for D (6 bases). The receptor's source is a man of 80 years or more with COVID-19, enrolled during active disease. CDR3 DNA sequence: TGTGCCAGCAGCGCTAGGGAGGCACGGGGCCACGAGCAGTACTTC. It specifies CASSAREARGHEQYF.